The 20 T cell receptor beta chains in this list originate from one sample, sequenced in a study of blood T cell repertoires in COVID-19. Sequencing was performed with immunoSEQ multiplex PCR; in TCRdb, only in-frame clones are kept and a portion is missing. The data contain around 190,000 clones, about 82% of them singletons. The sequencing input was peripheral blood. The source of these receptors is a man in his sixties or seventies with active or convalescent COVID-19.

This clone was recorded only once. The chain couples TRBV3-1 (or the pseudogene TRBV3-2) to TRBJ2-1, with 10 positions matching TRBD1. The J segment lost 10 bases and the V segment lost 4 bases, leaving 10 bases of the junction unmatched. This CDR3 contains 15 residues. The germline V gene encodes CDR1 LGHDT and CDR2 YNNKEL (reference sequence). In DNA form, the CDR3 reads TGTGCCAGCAGCCGAGCCGGGACAGGGGTATGGGAGCAGTTCTTC. It encodes CASSRAGTGVWEQFF.

The chain couples TRBV15 to TRBJ1-3; TRBD1 matches at 7 bases. The CDR3 is 16 residues long. The V gene end was trimmed by 0 bases and the J gene end by 4 bases; junction bases not matched to a gene: 6. Germline V gene lookup returns CDR1 LNHNV and CDR2 YYDKDF (reference sequence). The CDR3 coding sequence is TGTGCCACCAGCAGAGATCCCGGGACAGACGGAAACACCATATATTTT. Residues: CATSRDPGTDGNTIYF.

Concerning this clone itself: Different DNA sequences within this sample yield the same CDR3. This sequence joins TRBV25-1 and TRBJ2-2; D unclear. CDR3 length: 13 amino acids. V dropped 4 bases and J dropped 5 bases, with 8 bases sitting between them. CDR1 is MGHDK and CDR2 is SYGVNS in the germline V gene. In DNA form, the CDR3 reads TGTGCCAGCAGTGTCCCCGGGACCGGGGAGCTGTTTTTT. Its translation is CASSVPGTGELFF.

This clone was seen only once. This chain uses TRBV5-1 with TRBJ1-2; maybe TRBD1 (6 bases). V was shortened by 7 bases and J by 7 bases, with 11 bases between the two germline ends. The length of the CDR3 is 11 residues. Germline CDR1 and CDR2: SGHRS and YFSETQ. The CDR3 loop is CASEEGGGYTF. CDR3 sequence (DNA): TGCGCCAGCGAAGAAGGGGGTGGCTACACCTTC. The full variable domain, with the rest looked up from reference TRBV5-1 and TRBJ1-2, is KAGVTQTPRYLIKTRGQQVTLSCSPISGHRSVSWYQQTPGQGLQFLFEYFSETQRNKGNFPGRFSGRQFSNSRSEMNVSTLELGDSALYLCASEEGGGYTFGSGTRLTVV.

This clone was counted once. The chain is built from TRBV18 and TRBJ2-3; 7 positions match TRBD1. The CDR3 has 15 amino acids. V lost 0 bases to trimming and J lost 6 bases; unmatched junction nucleotides: 6. CDR1 is KGHSH and CDR2 is LQKENI in the germline V gene. The CDR3 coding sequence is TGTGCCAGCTCACCACCGGCAGGGGGTCGGGATACGCAGTATTTT. This sequence encodes CASSPPAGGRDTQYF.

This clone was seen more than once but under ten times. The sample holds other DNA sequences that translate to the same CDR3. V usage is TRBV29-1 and J usage is TRBJ2-1; weak D call: TRBD2 (5 bases). The CDR3 contains 13 residues. Germline V gene data show CDR1 as SQVTM and CDR2 as ANQGSEA. V was shortened by 5 bases and J by 1 base, with 9 bases between the two germline ends. The CDR3 reads CSVRLASYNEQFF. The CDR3, as DNA: TGCAGCGTTCGGCTAGCTTCCTACAATGAGCAGTTCTTC.

About this clone itself: The junction does not match germline at one end; this may be a read error. The rearrangement links TRBV7-7 to TRBJ2-3, with D possibly being TRBD1 (6 bases). This CDR3 has 18 amino acids. Germline CDR1 and CDR2: SSHAT and FNYEAQ (reference sequence). CDR3 sequence (DNA): TGTGCTAGCAGCGATCCGGGACACCCGATTTTCAGCACAGATACGCAGTATTTT. Amino acid sequence: CASSDPGHPIFSTDTQYF. Full variable domain (remainder filled in from reference TRBV7-7 and TRBJ2-3): GAGVSQSPRYKVTKRGQDVTLRCDPISSHATLYWYQQALGQGPEFLTYFNYEAQPDKSGLPSDRFSAERPEGSISTLTIQRTEQRDSAMYRCASSDPGHPIFSTDTQYFGPGTRLTVL.

The rearrangement joins TRBV3-1 (or the pseudogene TRBV3-2) to TRBJ2-7, with 7 bases identical to TRBD2. The germline V gene encodes CDR1 LGHDT and CDR2 YNNKEL (reference sequence). V lost 4 bases to trimming and J lost 7 bases; unmatched junction nucleotides: 13. The CDR3 contains 15 residues. CDR3 protein: CASSPPGGGPGEQYF. CDR3 nucleotide sequence: TGTGCCAGCAGCCCCCCGGGGGGAGGGCCGGGTGAGCAGTACTTC.

The chain joins TRBV18 to TRBJ2-3; D remains ambiguous. Per germline, CDR1 KGHSH and CDR2 LQKENI. Between the trimmed V and J ends, which lost 6 bases and 6 bases, there was a span of 13 bases. This CDR3 contains 13 residues. The CDR3 DNA reads as TGTGCCAGCTCGTTGGTCCTGGAGGATACGCAGTATTTT. Translating it yields CASSLVLEDTQYF.

This chain connects TRBV6-1 to TRBJ1-3, with 7 bases aligning to TRBD1. The CDR3 is 17 amino acids. The V and J ends lost 2 bases and 2 bases, in that order; junction bases with no gene match: 9. Per the germline V gene, CDR1 is MNHNS and CDR2 is SASEGT. The CDR3 nucleotides are TGTGCCAGCAGTGAACAGCCAGGGGGGTCGGCTGGAAACACCATATATTTT. The encoded protein is CASSEQPGGSAGNTIYF.

V usage is TRBV19 and J usage is TRBJ1-2; a weak D match, TRBD1 (6 bases). The CDR3 is made up of 13 amino acids. Germline-derived CDR1 and CDR2 are LNHDA and SQIVND (reference sequence). V was trimmed by 6 bases and J by 8 bases, leaving 16 bases between them. CDR3: CASSNTGSGGYTF. The CDR3, as DNA: TGTGCCAGTAGCAACACAGGGTCTGGAGGCTACACCTTC.

J is TRBJ1-2 and V is TRBV7-2, with D tentatively TRBD1 (5 bases). The germline CDR1 and CDR2 sequences are SGHTA and FQGNSA. V dropped 0 bases and J dropped 6 bases, with 11 bases sitting between them. The CDR3 contains 14 residues. CDR3 nucleotides: TGTGCCAGCAGCTTAGCGCCGGGGGATGATGGCTACACCTTC. It is translated as CASSLAPGDDGYTF.

This clone came up a few times. The sample carries other DNA sequences with the same CDR3. The chain carries TRBV30 and TRBJ1-5; D ambiguous. Germline V gene lookup returns CDR1 GTSNPN and CDR2 SVGIG (reference sequence). Trimming removed 5 bases from V and 0 bases from J, with 8 bases in between. The CDR3 loop spans 13 amino acids. The CDR3 is CAWAGGSNQPQHF. The CDR3 DNA sequence: TGTGCCTGGGCCGGAGGTAGCAATCAGCCCCAGCATTTT.

CDR3 in DNA: TGTGCCAGCAGTGAAGAGGCAGGGCGAACCATATATTTT. As protein: CASSEEAGRTIYF. The genes are TRBV6-1 and TRBJ1-3, with a tentative D call TRBD1 (5 bases). Germline CDR1 is MNHNS and CDR2 is SASEGT. This CDR3 spans 13 amino acids. The V end lost 1 base, the J end lost 10 bases, and 11 bases lay between the germline ends.

The chain employs TRBV2 and TRBJ1-4, with D tentatively TRBD1 (6 bases). Germline V gives CDR1 SNHLY, CDR2 FYNNEI. This CDR3 has 15 amino acids. Trimming stripped 2 bases from V and 6 bases from J, with 13 bases between. DNA of the CDR3: TGTGCCAGCAGTGAACTACAGGGCTACGATGAAAAACTGTTTTTT. The encoded protein is CASSELQGYDEKLFF.

This rearrangement joins TRBV4-2 to TRBJ1-2, with 9 bases aligning to TRBD1. Per the germline V gene, CDR1 is LGHNA and CDR2 is YNFKEQ. The CDR3 runs to 15 residues. Trimming at V came to 4 bases and at J to 4 bases, leaving 7 bases not matched to a gene. DNA of the CDR3: TGTGCCAGCAGCCTTCCGGGACAGGGAAGCTATGGCTACACCTTC. It encodes CASSLPGQGSYGYTF.

The genes are TRBV27 and TRBJ1-2; 9 bases match TRBD1. Germline V gene lookup returns CDR1 MNHEY and CDR2 SMNVEV (reference sequence). V shed 5 bases and J 7 bases; nucleotides not matched to a gene: 8. This CDR3 comprises 14 residues. The CDR3 DNA is TGTGCCAGCAGTCCGGACAGGGGAGGTCGTGGCTACACCTTC. Its translation: CASSPDRGGRGYTF.

This clone showed up just a few times. The V gene is TRBV7-2, the J gene TRBJ2-4; a possible D gene is TRBD2 (6 bases). CDR1 and CDR2 (germline): SGHTA, FQGNSA. The CDR3 has 16 residues. The ends were cut back, 5 bases at V and 0 bases at J, with 14 bases in the middle. The DNA of the CDR3 is TGTGCCAGCAGCCCCCGACGGGGACTAGCCAAAAACATTCAGTACTTC. Its protein product is CASSPRRGLAKNIQYF.

The table lists this clone with a count of one. This chain uses TRBV24-1 with TRBJ2-7; 7 bases are a match to TRBD1. J lost 2 bases, V lost 8 bases, and 14 bases had no gene match. The germline V gene has CDR1 KGHDR and CDR2 SFDVKD. The CDR3 spans 16 residues. CDR3 residues: CATNRSWTGHTYEQYF. CDR3 bases: TGTGCCACCAATCGCTCGTGGACAGGTCACACCTACGAGCAGTACTTC.

This chain joins TRBV21-1 and TRBJ1-2; TRBD1 is taken as the D call from the table, unchecked against the DNA. TRBV21-1 is a documented pseudogene. CDR3 size: 12 residues. The DNA for the CDR3 is TGTGCCAGTTACACGACAGGCCTAGGCTACACCTTC. Translated, it gives CASYTTGLGYTF.